This paragraph reports one TCR beta chain. TCRdb ran MiXCR on the RT-PCR reads and lists one entry per CDR3 protein. Among 30,000 or so distinct CDR3 sequences listed, about 6.8% were seen once. The data derive from a study of patients and donors after allogeneic stem cell transplantation. Germline V gene data show CDR1 as KGHDR and CDR2 as SFDVKD. The V end lost 8 bases, the J end lost 5 bases, and 9 bases lay between the germline ends. The CDR3 runs to 12 residues. The sequenced sample was blood, either unsorted or a sorted T cell fraction (not recorded which). The J gene is TRBJ2-1, the V gene TRBV24-1; D call uncertain. This receptor was obtained from a human donor who was either an allogeneic HSCT recipient or a stem cell or donor lymphocyte infusion donor (not recorded which). It is not recorded whose cells these are; they may come from a transplant donor. The CDR3 protein is CATMGFHNEQFF. For the CDR3, the DNA is TGTGCCACCATGGGATTCCACAATGAGCAGTTCTTC.